The 28 T cell receptor beta chains in this list originate from one sample, sequenced in a study of T-cell reconstitution after alpha-beta-depleted transplantation in children. A TCRbeta library incorporating unique molecular identifiers was prepared. TCRdb fed the PCR reads into MiXCR, producing one record per CDR3 protein. This sample has 490,000 or so distinct CDR3 sequences, with around 12% found just once. The sample consisted of PBMCs from the stem cell graft donor, taken from the stem cell graft. These receptors came from a human donor who donated a stem cell graft to a child with combined immunodeficiency.

At least ten counts were recorded for this clonotype. CDR3 in amino acids: CATSRVTGAADTQYF. CDR3 DNA sequence: TGTGCCACCAGCAGAGTGACAGGGGCGGCAGATACGCAGTATTTT. The rearrangement uses TRBV15 and TRBJ2-3; 8 bases are a match to TRBD1. The CDR3 loop spans 15 amino acids. Germline assignment: CDR1 LNHNV and CDR2 YYDKDF (reference sequence). With V trimmed by 1 base and J by 4 bases, 4 bases remained unmatched.

A few counts support this clonotype. The chain is built from TRBV28 and TRBJ2-1; no clear D gene. The CDR3 is 12 residues long. V was pared by 5 bases and J by 14 bases, with 16 bases between. Germline V gene data show CDR1 as MDHEN and CDR2 as SYDVKM. The CDR3 region has the DNA TGTGCCAGCAGTGGGATACAAGGGTTGGAGTTCTTC. Translation gives CASSGIQGLEFF. The full variable domain, rest sourced from reference TRBV28 and TRBJ2-1, is DVKVTQSSRYLVKRTGEKVFLECVQDMDHENMFWYRQDPGLGLRLIYFSYDVKMKEKGDIPEGYSVSREKKERFSLILESASTNQTSMYLCASSGIQGLEFFGPGTRLTVL.

This clonotype appeared a few times. This chain joins TRBV20-1 and TRBJ2-2; the D gene is possibly TRBD1 (5 bases). The CDR3 totals 15 residues. Germline V gene sequence: CDR1 DFQATT, CDR2 SNEGSKA (reference sequence). Trimming removed 1 base from V and 5 bases from J, with 14 bases in between. This chain's CDR3 is CSARGGTGATGELFF. The CDR3, as DNA: TGCAGTGCTAGAGGGGGTACAGGTGCGACCGGGGAGCTGTTTTTT.

This clonotype was picked up a small number of times. The gene calls are TRBV7-9 and TRBJ1-2; TRBD1 matches 11 bases. The CDR3 consists of 14 residues. J gave up 7 bases and V 4 bases, and 5 bases lay outside the gene matches. Germline loops: CDR1 SEHNR, CDR2 FQNEAQ (reference sequence). The CDR3 bases are TGTGCCAGCAGCTCGTCCGGGACAGGGGGTGGCTACACCTTC. Its translation is CASSSSGTGGGYTF. The whole variable domain, remainder taken from reference TRBV7-9 and TRBJ1-2, is DTGVSQNPRHKITKRGQNVTFRCDPISEHNRLYWYRQTLGQGPEFLTYFQNEAQLEKSRLLSDRFSAERPKGSFSTLEIQRTEQGDSAMYLCASSSSGTGGGYTFGSGTRLTVV.

The rearrangement joins TRBV9 to TRBJ1-1; the D is unclear. The V and J ends lost 3 bases and 1 base respectively, with 4 bases between them. CDR1 SGDLS and CDR2 YYNGEE come from the germline V gene. This CDR3 has 12 residues. CDR3 residues: CASSAQNTEAFF. Written as DNA, the CDR3 is TGTGCCAGCAGCGCCCAGAACACTGAAGCTTTCTTT. The complete variable domain, with remaining parts taken from reference TRBV9 and TRBJ1-1, reads DSGVTQTPKHLITATGQRVTLRCSPRSGDLSVYWYQQSLDQGLQFLIQYYNGEERAKGNILERFSAQQFPDLHSELNLSSLELGDSALYFCASSAQNTEAFFGQGTRLTVV.

The chain is built from TRBV7-9 and TRBJ1-4; the match to TRBD1 covers 7 bases. J was trimmed by 4 bases and V by 1 base; bases with no gene match: 6. This CDR3 spans 16 amino acids. CDR1 and CDR2 (germline): SEHNR, FQNEAQ (reference sequence). CDR3 amino acids: CASSLGLQGLNEKLFF. CDR3 DNA: TGTGCCAGCAGCTTAGGCTTACAGGGGCTTAATGAAAAACTGTTTTTT.

This clonotype was counted many times. This chain links TRBV28 with TRBJ2-7; 10 bases are shared with TRBD1. V lost 7 bases and J lost 7; bases outside the gene matches: 10. Per germline, CDR1 MDHEN and CDR2 SYDVKM. The CDR3 is 14 amino acids. CDR3 DNA sequence: TGTGCCAGCAATTGGGACAGGGGCTTTAGGGAGCAGTACTTC. Translating gives CASNWDRGFREQYF.

The chain uses TRBV28 and TRBJ2-2; no firm D call. V lost 6 bases and J lost 8, with 13 bases in between. The CDR3 has 13 amino acids. Per the germline V gene, CDR1 is MDHEN and CDR2 is SYDVKM. Here the CDR3 reads CASRVDPRGELFF. The CDR3 DNA follows: TGTGCCAGCAGGGTGGACCCCAGAGGGGAGCTGTTTTTT.

This clonotype was counted ten times or more. The chain has TRBV12-3 or TRBV12-4 and TRBJ2-7, with 15 bases matching TRBD2. The CDR3 length is 20 residues. Losses at the gene ends were 0 bases for V and 6 bases for J; bases not matched to a gene: 15. The CDR3 DNA follows: TGTGCCAGCAGTTTAGCCTACCAGGGACTAGCGGGAGGTAAAGAAAGCGAGCAGTACTTC. Translated: CASSLAYQGLAGGKESEQYF.

The V and J genes are TRBV6-2 or TRBV6-3 and TRBJ2-7; 10 bases agree with TRBD2. This CDR3 spans 15 amino acids. Per the germline V gene, CDR1 is MNHEY and CDR2 is SVGEGT. V lost 7 bases and J lost 3; bases outside the gene matches: 9. In DNA form, the CDR3 reads TGTGCCAGCAACCACGAGCGGGGGGGCCTCTACGAGCAGTACTTC. Amino acids: CASNHERGGLYEQYF.

The V gene is TRBV24-1, the J gene TRBJ1-5; TRBD1 is a possible D gene (6 bases). Trimming removed 3 bases at V and 0 bases at J, with 11 bases between. The germline V gene has CDR1 KGHDR and CDR2 SFDVKD. This CDR3 spans 16 amino acids. The CDR3 region has the DNA TGTGCCACCAGTGATAGAGACAGGAATAGCAATCAGCCCCAGCATTTT. As protein: CATSDRDRNSNQPQHF.

DNA of the CDR3: TGTGCCAGCAGTTTGGGGGACGGGGTTAGGGAGACCCAGTACTTC. Translating gives CASSLGDGVRETQYF. The V call is TRBV28, the J call TRBJ2-5; D is tentatively TRBD1 or TRBD2 (5 bases each). V dropped 3 bases and J dropped 5 bases, with 16 bases sitting between them. The CDR3 is made up of 15 amino acids. Germline V CDR1 and CDR2: MDHEN, SYDVKM. Full variable domain (remainder filled in from reference TRBV28 and TRBJ2-5): DVKVTQSSRYLVKRTGEKVFLECVQDMDHENMFWYRQDPGLGLRLIYFSYDVKMKEKGDIPEGYSVSREKKERFSLILESASTNQTSMYLCASSLGDGVRETQYFGPGTRLLVL.

This clonotype was recorded at least ten times. V is TRBV12-3 or TRBV12-4 and J is TRBJ2-3; maybe TRBD2 (5 bases). The CDR3 length is 14 residues. V was cut by 6 bases and J by 3 bases, with 13 bases left in between. The DNA of the CDR3 is TGTGCCAGCAGCGCCTCTACTAGAACAGATACGCAGTATTTT. This sequence encodes CASSASTRTDTQYF.

The rearrangement joins TRBV12-3 or TRBV12-4 to TRBJ1-2, with D possibly being TRBD1 (5 bases). V gave up 6 bases and J gave up 7 bases, with 24 bases separating them. The CDR3 consists of 16 residues. The chain's CDR3 is CASSKSGRADLSGYTF. The CDR3 DNA sequence: TGTGCCAGCAGCAAATCGGGCAGGGCCGATTTGAGTGGCTACACCTTC.

The gene calls are TRBV6-2 or TRBV6-3 and TRBJ1-4; D unclear. CDR1 and CDR2 (germline): MNHEY, SVGEGT. The CDR3 has 16 residues. The germline V and J ends were trimmed by 2 bases and 0 bases, with 10 bases remaining between them. CDR3 sequence (DNA): TGTGCCAGCAGTTACACGGATCTTGCAACTAATGAAAAACTGTTTTTT. Its translation: CASSYTDLATNEKLFF.

This clonotype showed up many times. The chain uses TRBV15 and TRBJ2-7, with 8 bases matching TRBD1. The CDR3 is made up of 18 amino acids. J lost 4 bases, V lost 2 bases, and 16 bases had no gene match. CDR1 and CDR2 (germline): LNHNV, YYDKDF (reference sequence). CDR3 in DNA: TGTGCCACCAGCAGACCGGGACAGGTCCTCTTTAGGGATTACGAGCAGTACTTC. Translating gives CATSRPGQVLFRDYEQYF.

This clonotype has a handful of counts. This rearrangement joins TRBV12-3 or TRBV12-4 to TRBJ2-2; 9 bases align to TRBD1. The CDR3 runs to 15 residues. After removal of 6 bases from V and 7 bases from J, the junction contained 9 bases not matched to a gene. The CDR3 spells CASSKQGASNGELFF. The CDR3 coding sequence is TGTGCCAGCAGCAAACAGGGGGCCAGCAACGGGGAGCTGTTTTTT.

This clonotype showed up just a few times. The V gene is TRBV6-1, the J gene TRBJ2-4; TRBD1 might be the D (6 bases). V lost 2 bases and J lost 5, with 7 bases in between. The CDR3 runs 13 residues. Germline-derived CDR1 and CDR2 are MNHNS and SASEGT. CDR3 coding DNA: TGTGCCAGCAGTGAAACAGGGCAAAACATTCAGTACTTC. This translates into CASSETGQNIQYF.

This clonotype was counted a few times. This chain connects TRBV7-3 to TRBJ2-3, with TRBD1 matching over 8 bases. This CDR3 contains 13 residues. V was clipped by 7 bases and J by 4 bases; unmatched bases: 4. From germline, CDR1 is SGHTA and CDR2 FQGTGA. The CDR3 DNA reads as TGTGCCAGCACCTCAGGGGGCCCAGATACGCAGTATTTT. Translation gives CASTSGGPDTQYF.

This clonotype was recorded at least ten times. The chain employs TRBV20-1 and TRBJ2-5; 7 bases fit TRBD2. This CDR3 comprises 14 residues. CDR1 DFQATT and CDR2 SNEGSKA come from the germline V gene (reference sequence). Trimming at V came to 1 base and at J to 4 bases, leaving 6 bases not matched to a gene. The CDR3 reads CSARGREQRETQYF. For the CDR3, the DNA is TGCAGTGCTAGAGGGCGGGAGCAGCGAGAGACCCAGTACTTC.

This sequence joins TRBV5-1 and TRBJ1-5; 8 bases are shared with TRBD1. The CDR3 length is 15 residues. The V gene's germline CDR1 is SGHRS and CDR2 YFSETQ. V lost 4 bases, J lost 4 bases, and 7 bases stayed unmatched. The chain's CDR3 is CASSKTGAGNQPQHF. CDR3 in DNA: TGCGCCAGCAGCAAGACAGGGGCAGGGAATCAGCCCCAGCATTTT.

The table lists this clonotype with a few counts. The chain combines TRBV4-3 with TRBJ1-2, with 8 nucleotides matching TRBD1. Germline loops: CDR1 LGHNA, CDR2 YSLEER. J was trimmed by 4 bases and V by 2 bases; bases with no gene match: 9. CDR3 length: 16 residues. CDR3 in amino acids: CASSQQSLDRAYGYTF. The CDR3 DNA sequence: TGCGCCAGCAGCCAACAAAGCCTGGACAGGGCCTATGGCTACACCTTC.

In its sample, this clonotype was seen a few times. The chain joins TRBV12-3 or TRBV12-4 to TRBJ2-1; TRBD2 is a possible D gene (5 bases). Trimming stripped 5 bases from V and 0 bases from J, with 11 bases between. This CDR3 region has 15 residues. This CDR3 is CASSPYSASYNEQFF. DNA for the CDR3: TGTGCCAGCAGTCCCTATAGCGCCTCCTACAATGAGCAGTTCTTC.

The chain has TRBV5-5 and TRBJ2-7; no definite D call. CDR3 length: 12 amino acids. Germline CDR1 SGHKS, CDR2 YYEKEE (reference sequence). V lost 5 bases to trimming and J lost 1 base, with 7 bases between them. The CDR3 here is CASSEPSYEQYF. The CDR3 DNA is TGTGCCAGCAGTGAGCCATCCTACGAGCAGTACTTC.

The table lists this clonotype with many counts. J is TRBJ2-4 and V is TRBV2; D gene uncertain. This CDR3 has 13 amino acids. V was pared by 5 bases and J by 0 bases, with 5 bases between. Per germline, CDR1 SNHLY and CDR2 FYNNEI. CDR3 bases: TGTGCCAGCAGTATTGTAGCCAAAAACATTCAGTACTTC. Its protein is CASSIVAKNIQYF.

The chain links TRBV12-3 or TRBV12-4 to TRBJ1-1; tentatively, D is TRBD1 (5 bases). Trimming shortened V by 6 bases and J by 5 bases, and 10 bases separated the two germline ends. The CDR3 length is 12 residues. The CDR3 DNA reads TGTGCCAGCAGCCCAGGGAAAACTGAAGCTTTCTTT. Translation gives CASSPGKTEAFF.

This chain links TRBV6-2 or TRBV6-3 with TRBJ1-6; a weak D match, TRBD1 (5 bases). Germline assignment: CDR1 MNHEY and CDR2 SVGEGT. The CDR3 length is 16 residues. The V gene lost 6 bases and the J gene lost 0 bases, with 12 bases spanning the gap. The CDR3 is CASRTGYGSYNSPLHF. The CDR3 DNA reads TGTGCCAGCAGAACAGGATACGGCTCCTATAATTCACCCCTCCACTTT.

In this sample, this clonotype turned up a few times. The V gene is TRBV2, the J gene TRBJ1-4, with D unclear. From germline, CDR1 is SNHLY and CDR2 FYNNEI. This CDR3 comprises 13 residues. V lost 7 bases to trimming and J lost 0 bases, with 6 bases between them. CDR3 loop: CASTTATNEKLFF. The DNA of the CDR3 is TGTGCCAGCACGACTGCAACTAATGAAAAACTGTTTTTT. Together with reference TRBV2 and TRBJ1-4, the CDR3 gives the full variable domain: EPEVTQTPSHQVTQMGQEVILRCVPISNHLYFYWYRQILGQKVEFLVSFYNNEISEKSEIFDDQFSVERPDGSNFTLKIRSTKLEDSAMYFCASTTATNEKLFFGSGTQLSVL.